Below are 26 T cell receptor beta chains sequenced from a single sample in a study of molecular identifiers for immune sequencing clone quantification. TCRdb re-called the PCR reads with MiXCR, one entry per CDR3 protein. The sample contains more than 550,000 distinct CDR3 sequences, 25% of which appear only once. Sequenced sample: naive CD8+ T cells from blood, with Jurkat cell RNA spiked in. Described subset: FACS-sorted CD8+CD4-CCR7+CD45RA+ naive T cells. All receptors derive from a human donor in good health. Some libraries in this study had Jurkat cell RNA spiked in.

The V gene is TRBV12-3 or TRBV12-4, the J gene TRBJ2-2; D unresolved. The V and J ends lost 5 bases and 4 bases respectively, with 8 bases between them. The CDR3 extends over 13 amino acids. The CDR3 DNA is TGTGCCAGCAGTCTTATTCTCACCGGGGAGCTGTTTTTT. Translated, it gives CASSLILTGELFF.

Notes on this clonotype: A clone one base away is much larger, so this may be a read error. This chain links TRBV25-1 with TRBJ2-3, with 7 bases matching TRBD1. The CDR3 is 16 amino acids. The germline gives CDR1 MGHDK, CDR2 SYGVNS. The CDR3 loop reads CASRLPGTASTNTQYF. DNA of the CDR3: TGTGCCAGCAGGCTCCCGGGGACAGCTAGCACAAATACGCAGTATTTT.

This chain links TRBV4-3 with TRBJ2-3, with TRBD2 matching over 7 bases. Germline trimming cut 0 bases from V and 2 bases from J; bases unmatched to any gene: 8. This CDR3 is 17 amino acids long. CDR1 is LGHNA and CDR2 is YSLEER in the germline V gene. CDR3 sequence: CASSQDPAGANTDTQYF. The CDR3 nucleotides read TGCGCCAGCAGCCAAGATCCCGCGGGAGCCAACACAGATACGCAGTATTTT.

There are many counts of this clonotype. This chain uses TRBV30 with TRBJ1-1, with D maybe TRBD1 (6 bases). V was clipped by 5 bases and J by 3 bases, with 13 bases between them. In germline, CDR1 is GTSNPN, CDR2 SVGIG (reference sequence). The CDR3 has 13 residues. The CDR3 sequence is CAWVEGDYTEAFF. The CDR3, as DNA: TGTGCCTGGGTGGAGGGGGACTACACTGAAGCTTTCTTT.

With regard to this clonotype: A much larger clone differs by one base, so this may be a read error. The chain employs TRBV28 and TRBJ2-5; D is tentatively TRBD1 or TRBD2 (5 bases each). This CDR3 spans 14 amino acids. Looked up from germline, CDR1 is MDHEN and CDR2 is SYDVKM. CDR3 residues: CASSLSGTQEPQYF. CDR3 DNA: TGTGCCAGCAGTTTGTCGGGGACCCAAGAGCCCCAGTACTTC.

Regarding this clonotype: A junction end diverges from the germline sequence, so it may reflect a read error. The chain recombines TRBV12-5 with TRBJ1-5; D gene unclear. From germline, CDR1 is LGHNT and CDR2 FRNRAP. The CDR3 is 15 residues long. The CDR3 reads CASGLGGGFNQPQRF. The CDR3 nucleotides read TGTGCTAGTGGTTTGGGGGGAGGTTTCAATCAGCCCCAGCGTTTT.

This rearrangement joins TRBV12-3 or TRBV12-4 to TRBJ2-7; D may be TRBD1 (7 bases). The CDR3 spans 15 residues. Trimming took 3 bases from V and 3 from J, leaving 15 bases between them. Here the CDR3 reads CASSFGRRGDYEQYF. CDR3 sequence (DNA): TGTGCCAGCAGTTTCGGTCGCAGGGGGGACTACGAGCAGTACTTC.

The chain uses TRBV12-5 and TRBJ1-3; D is unresolved. CDR3 size: 13 residues. The V gene's germline CDR1 is LGHNT and CDR2 FRNRAP. V shed 4 bases and J shed 4 bases, with 8 bases lying between them. CDR3 region: CASGSNWGNTIYF. CDR3 nucleotide sequence: TGTGCTAGTGGTTCGAACTGGGGAAACACCATATATTTT.

This clonotype was counted at least ten times. This rearrangement joins TRBV6-6 to TRBJ2-3; 10 bases align to TRBD2. V shed 0 bases and J 6 bases; nucleotides not matched to a gene: 9. CDR1 and CDR2 (germline): MNHNY, SVGAGI (reference sequence). The length of the CDR3 is 17 residues. The CDR3, as DNA: TGTGCCAGCAGTTACTCAGGACTAGCGGAGGGGAGGGATACGCAGTATTTT. Amino acids: CASSYSGLAEGRDTQYF.

A few counts support this clonotype. The chain carries TRBV27 and TRBJ2-7; the D gene is possibly TRBD2 (6 bases). This CDR3 region has 15 residues. Germline assignment: CDR1 MNHEY and CDR2 SMNVEV (reference sequence). V dropped 5 bases and J dropped 5 bases, with 19 bases sitting between them. The DNA for the CDR3 is TGTGCCAGCAGTAACCGGGACTCGGTCCGGGACGAGCAGTACTTC. It translates to CASSNRDSVRDEQYF.

This clonotype was counted a few times. The J gene is TRBJ2-3, the V gene TRBV24-1; TRBD1 might be the D (5 bases). V was shortened by 0 bases and J by 2 bases, with 11 bases between the two germline ends. This CDR3 region has 16 residues. Germline CDR1 reads KGHDR; CDR2 reads SFDVKD. The CDR3 DNA is TGTGCCACCAGTGATTTGCAAGGGGAAACCACAGATACGCAGTATTTT. Translation gives CATSDLQGETTDTQYF.

This clonotype was observed many times. The CDR3 here is CATTGQGYNEQFF. The DNA for the CDR3 is TGTGCCACTACGGGACAGGGGTACAATGAGCAGTTCTTC. The rearrangement uses TRBV15 and TRBJ2-1; TRBD1 agrees at 10 bases. J lost 4 bases, V lost 9 bases, and 3 bases had no gene match. This CDR3 comprises 13 residues. CDR1 and CDR2 (germline): LNHNV, YYDKDF (reference sequence).

The CDR3 nucleotides read TGTGCCAGCAGCCAAGGGACTATCGGGTACACAGATACGCAGTATTTT. This gives the protein CASSQGTIGYTDTQYF. V is TRBV3-1 and J is TRBJ2-3; TRBD2 might be the D (6 bases). Deletions cut 1 base from V and 2 bases from J, with 13 bases between. CDR3 length: 16 residues. Germline V gene sequence: CDR1 LGHDT, CDR2 YNNKEL (reference sequence).

Only a few counts were recorded for this clonotype. The chain couples TRBV5-1 to TRBJ2-7; 9 nucleotides agree with TRBD1. CDR3 size: 14 residues. Germline CDR1 SGHRS, CDR2 YFSETQ. V dropped 4 bases and J dropped 3; count of bases not matched to a gene: 5. The CDR3 is CASSVGQGVYEQYF. In nucleotides, the CDR3 is TGCGCCAGCAGCGTGGGACAGGGAGTCTACGAGCAGTACTTC.

This clonotype was picked up a small number of times. The J gene is TRBJ2-7, the V gene TRBV6-5, with D perhaps matching TRBD2 (6 bases). The length of the CDR3 is 15 residues. Deletions cut 2 bases from V and 0 bases from J, with 11 bases between. Germline V gene data show CDR1 as MNHEY and CDR2 as SVGAGI. CDR3 amino acids: CASSYEAGRSYEQYF. The CDR3 nucleotides read TGTGCCAGCAGTTACGAGGCGGGGCGCTCCTACGAGCAGTACTTC.

This clonotype has more than one count but fewer than ten. This chain connects TRBV9 to TRBJ2-5; 7 nucleotides align to TRBD1. There are 16 residues in the CDR3. Germline V gene lookup returns CDR1 SGDLS and CDR2 YYNGEE. V lost 3 bases to trimming and J lost 3 bases; unmatched junction nucleotides: 11. The DNA of the CDR3 is TGTGCCAGCAGCGCAACAGGGGTTACTGTGGAAGAGACCCAGTACTTC. Protein: CASSATGVTVEETQYF.

J is TRBJ1-1 and V is TRBV2; tentatively, D is TRBD1 (5 bases). Germline CDR1 reads SNHLY; CDR2 reads FYNNEI. Trimming pared 0 bases from V and 5 bases from J, leaving 10 bases between. This CDR3 has 14 residues. CDR3 protein: CASSEAWGGTEAFF. The CDR3 nucleotides are TGTGCCAGCAGTGAAGCTTGGGGCGGGACTGAAGCTTTCTTT. Supplemented by reference TRBV2 and TRBJ1-1, the full variable domain reads EPEVTQTPSHQVTQMGQEVILRCVPISNHLYFYWYRQILGQKVEFLVSFYNNEISEKSEIFDDQFSVERPDGSNFTLKIRSTKLEDSAMYFCASSEAWGGTEAFFGQGTRLTVV.

J is TRBJ1-6 and V is TRBV9, with D possibly TRBD1 on 5 matching bases. CDR1 and CDR2 from the germline V gene are SGDLS and YYNGEE. The CDR3 is made up of 16 amino acids. The ends were cut back, 0 bases at V and 0 bases at J, with 7 bases in the middle. The CDR3 loop reads CASSVGGSSYNSPLHF. For the CDR3, the DNA is TGTGCCAGCAGCGTAGGGGGGAGCTCCTATAATTCACCCCTCCACTTT.

This clonotype was observed a handful of times. This chain uses TRBV7-9 with TRBJ1-3; D unclear. Trimming pared 0 bases from V and 0 bases from J, leaving 9 bases between. The germline V gene encodes CDR1 SEHNR and CDR2 FQNEAQ (reference sequence). This CDR3 spans 16 amino acids. The CDR3 protein is CASSLAGTFSGNTIYF. CDR3 DNA sequence: TGTGCCAGCAGCTTAGCGGGCACTTTCTCTGGAAACACCATATATTTT.

The chain couples TRBV15 to TRBJ2-5; tentative D call: TRBD1 (5 bases). Germline V gene lookup returns CDR1 LNHNV and CDR2 YYDKDF (reference sequence). CDR3 length equals 15 residues. Trimming removed 1 base at V and 5 bases at J, with 14 bases between. The chain's CDR3 is CATSRVPGSGETQYF. Here the CDR3 DNA reads TGTGCCACCAGCAGAGTACCAGGGTCCGGGGAGACCCAGTACTTC. The full variable domain, rest sourced from reference TRBV15 and TRBJ2-5, is DAMVIQNPRYQVTQFGKPVTLSCSQTLNHNVMYWYQQKSSQAPKLLFHYYDKDFNNEADTPDNFQSRRPNTSFCFLDIRSPGLGDTAMYLCATSRVPGSGETQYFGPGTRLLVL.

Details on this clonotype: A single base separates this from a much larger clone, so it may be a read error. The V call is TRBV10-2, the J call TRBJ2-4; TRBD2 might be the D (5 bases). There are 11 residues in the CDR3. The germline gives CDR1 WSHSY, CDR2 SAAADI. The CDR3, as DNA: TGCGCCAGCAGTGAGAGAGGGCGGGTTCAGTTC. Amino acids: CASSERGRVQF.

The chain has TRBV27 and TRBJ2-7, with a possible D match to TRBD2 (6 bases). CDR1 is MNHEY and CDR2 is SMNVEV in the germline V gene (reference sequence). V shed 6 bases and J shed 3 bases, with 12 bases lying between them. CDR3 length: 13 amino acids. The CDR3 protein is CASRPGTRYEQYF. The DNA of the CDR3 is TGTGCCAGCAGGCCAGGGACTCGCTACGAGCAGTACTTC.

This clonotype was counted a single time. V gene TRBV28 combines with J gene TRBJ2-5; 7 positions agree with TRBD1. The CDR3 totals 16 residues. CDR1 is MDHEN, CDR2 SYDVKM, per germline. V shed 4 bases and J 5 bases; nucleotides not matched to a gene: 13. This CDR3 reads CASSSSPGTVAETQYF. In nucleotides, the CDR3 is TGTGCCAGCAGTTCCTCCCCCGGGACAGTTGCGGAGACCCAGTACTTC.

This clonotype has ten or more counts. This chain links TRBV2 with TRBJ2-7; D is perhaps TRBD1 or TRBD2 (5 bases each). The V gene lost 7 bases and the J gene lost 3 bases, with 22 bases spanning the gap. The germline V gene has CDR1 SNHLY and CDR2 FYNNEI. The CDR3 length is 16 residues. The CDR3 DNA reads TGTGCCAGCACCATGAACGAATGGGACCCGGACTACGAGCAGTACTTC. Amino acids: CASTMNEWDPDYEQYF.

This clonotype appeared many times. This chain connects TRBV4-3 to TRBJ2-3; 12 bases are a match to TRBD2. V was clipped by 0 bases and J by 2 bases; unmatched bases: 3. The V gene's germline CDR1 is LGHNA and CDR2 YSLEER. The CDR3 loop spans 17 amino acids. As DNA, the CDR3 is TGCGCCAGCAGCCAAGATGGACTAGCGGGGACCACAGATACGCAGTATTTT. Translated: CASSQDGLAGTTDTQYF.

This clonotype was counted many times. The chain couples TRBV4-2 to TRBJ2-7, with a weak D call TRBD1 (6 bases). Trimming pared 4 bases from V and 0 bases from J, leaving 13 bases between. CDR1 LGHNA and CDR2 YNFKEQ come from the germline V gene. This CDR3 contains 15 residues. In DNA form, the CDR3 reads TGTGCCAGCAGCCTCCAGGGGCACGGCTCCTACGAGCAGTACTTC. This sequence encodes CASSLQGHGSYEQYF.